These 23 T cell receptor beta chains came from one sample sequenced in a study of post-analysis software for immune sequencing data. No antigen has been identified for these receptors. cDNA libraries for TCR beta contained unique molecular identifiers. TCRdb ran MiXCR on the PCR reads and lists one entry per CDR3 protein. The sample includes around 770,000 distinct CDR3 sequences, approximately 44% of them seen just once. Whole-study findings and limits: Roughly 5 TRBV segments, TRBV5-6, TRBV5-1 and TRBV20-1 among them, were found more frequent in patients than controls.

Sequencing was done on a sample of blood. These receptors came from a girl between 5 and 17 years old with multiple sclerosis.

The chain carries TRBV4-2 and TRBJ2-2; 11 bases are shared with TRBD1. The CDR3 is 16 amino acids. Germline CDR1 reads LGHNA; CDR2 reads YNFKEQ. The junction had 6 bases not matched to a gene; V was cut back by 5 bases and J by 4 bases. The CDR3 bases are TGTGCCAGCAGCGACGGACAGGGGGCAAGCACCGGGGAGCTGTTTTTT. This codes for CASSDGQGASTGELFF.

This clonotype has more than one count but fewer than ten. The J gene is TRBJ2-3, the V gene TRBV29-1; D uncertain. Germline V gives CDR1 SQVTM, CDR2 ANQGSEA. The V end lost 7 bases, the J end lost 0 bases, and 20 bases lay between the germline ends. The CDR3 length is 16 residues. CDR3 residues: CSAEPMTESSTDTQYF. CDR3 DNA: TGCAGCGCAGAACCCATGACGGAATCTAGCACAGATACGCAGTATTTT.

V is TRBV29-1 and J is TRBJ2-3; D not certain. This CDR3 is 10 amino acids long. Germline CDR1 is SQVTM and CDR2 is ANQGSEA. V was shortened by 7 bases and J by 5 bases, with 7 bases between the two germline ends. The CDR3 DNA is TGCAGCGCCGTTGGAGATACGCAGTATTTT. Its translation is CSAVGDTQYF.

This rearrangement joins TRBV27 to TRBJ2-7; unclear D gene. The DNA end is a closer match to TRBJ2-5, so the J assignment may be wrong. CDR3 size: 13 residues. Germline CDR1 is MNHEY and CDR2 is SMNVEV (reference sequence). In nucleotides, the CDR3 is TGTGCCAGCAGTTTAATATTTGGAGAGACCCAGTACTTC. Translation: CASSLIFGETQYF.

This clonotype was counted only a few times. This chain links TRBV29-1 with TRBJ2-1; 9 bases are shared with TRBD1. The germline V gene encodes CDR1 SQVTM and CDR2 ANQGSEA. V lost 6 bases, J lost 8 bases, and 14 bases stayed unmatched. This CDR3 is built from 15 residues. The CDR3 loop reads CSVATGTGYRDEQFF. CDR3 sequence (DNA): TGCAGCGTAGCAACCGGGACAGGGTACAGGGATGAGCAGTTCTTC.

This rearrangement joins TRBV7-2 to TRBJ2-1, with D maybe TRBD1 (6 bases). Germline assignment: CDR1 SGHTA and CDR2 FQGNSA. The CDR3 spans 13 residues. The germline V and J ends were trimmed by 5 bases and 5 bases, with 10 bases remaining between them. As DNA, the CDR3 is TGTGCCAGCAGCGGACAGATAAACAATGAGCAGTTCTTC. Its protein is CASSGQINNEQFF.

This clonotype was observed at least ten times. The rearrangement uses TRBV6-4 and TRBJ2-2; TRBD2 agrees at 11 bases. V dropped 5 bases and J dropped 3; count of bases not matched to a gene: 2. CDR1 and CDR2 from the germline V gene are MRHNA and SNTAGT. The length of the CDR3 is 15 residues. CDR3 in DNA: TGTGCCAGCAGTAAGGGACTAGCGGACACCGGGGAGCTGTTTTTT. The encoded protein is CASSKGLADTGELFF.

A few counts support this clonotype. This rearrangement joins TRBV12-3 or TRBV12-4 to TRBJ2-5; the match to TRBD1 covers 7 bases. The length of the CDR3 is 14 residues. The J segment lost 5 bases and the V segment lost 5 bases, leaving 8 bases of the junction unmatched. In nucleotides, the CDR3 is TGTGCCAGCAGTCGACAGGGAAGGTTGGAGACCCAGTACTTC. Residues: CASSRQGRLETQYF.

The chain employs TRBV29-1 and TRBJ1-1, with D uncertain. The CDR3 is 14 amino acids. The V and J ends lost 0 bases and 1 base respectively, with 9 bases between them. Germline V gene lookup returns CDR1 SQVTM and CDR2 ANQGSEA. CDR3 sequence: CSVEDDGRNTEAFF. CDR3 nucleotide sequence: TGCAGCGTTGAAGATGACGGGAGGAACACTGAAGCTTTCTTT.

Only a few counts were recorded for this clonotype. The genes are TRBV20-1 and TRBJ2-1; perhaps TRBD2 as D (5 bases). CDR3 length: 15 residues. From germline, CDR1 is DFQATT and CDR2 SNEGSKA (reference sequence). The V end was cut by 6 bases, the J end by 1 base, with 16 bases between. The CDR3 bases are TGCAGTGCGCAACTTACCTCGGGGTCCTACAATGAGCAGTTCTTC. It yields the protein CSAQLTSGSYNEQFF.

Of note for this clonotype: A read error may produce the germline difference seen at one junction end. V gene TRBV2 combines with J gene TRBJ2-7; tentatively, D is TRBD2 (6 bases). Germline CDR1 and CDR2: SNHLY and FYNNEI. The CDR3 is 15 residues long. The CDR3 DNA follows: TGTGCCAGCAGTGAAATGGCGGGCGGGGTAGAGACCCAGGACTTC. Translation: CASSEMAGGVETQDF.

The count of this clonotype is one. V is TRBV2 and J is TRBJ1-1; TRBD1 is a possible D gene (5 bases). The germline V and J ends were trimmed by 4 bases and 1 base, with 13 bases remaining between them. The CDR3 is 15 amino acids. Per germline, CDR1 SNHLY and CDR2 FYNNEI. DNA of the CDR3: TGTGCCAGCAGTGTATGGGGGGATAAGAACACTGAAGCTTTCTTT. This gives the protein CASSVWGDKNTEAFF.

The J gene is TRBJ2-1, the V gene TRBV28; D is perhaps TRBD2 (5 bases). Trimming removed 4 bases at V and 6 bases at J, with 13 bases between. Looked up from germline, CDR1 is MDHEN and CDR2 is SYDVKM. The CDR3 has 14 residues. The CDR3 sequence is CASSSRGSPNEQFF. The CDR3 nucleotides are TGTGCCAGCAGTTCTCGGGGATCCCCCAATGAGCAGTTCTTC. Using reference TRBV28 and TRBJ2-1 for the parts outside the CDR3, the full variable domain is DVKVTQSSRYLVKRTGEKVFLECVQDMDHENMFWYRQDPGLGLRLIYFSYDVKMKEKGDIPEGYSVSREKKERFSLILESASTNQTSMYLCASSSRGSPNEQFFGPGTRLTVL.

The chain joins TRBV29-1 to TRBJ1-2, with TRBD1 matching over 7 bases. This CDR3 contains 11 residues. Germline V gene data show CDR1 as SQVTM and CDR2 as ANQGSEA. Germline trimming cut 6 bases from V and 6 bases from J; bases unmatched to any gene: 4. This CDR3 reads CSVPGGDGYTF. The DNA for the CDR3 is TGCAGCGTCCCAGGGGGAGATGGCTACACCTTC. Complete variable domain (other parts from reference TRBV29-1 and TRBJ1-2): SAVISQKPSRDICQRGTSLTIQCQVDSQVTMMFWYRQQPGQSLTLIATANQGSEATYESGFVIDKFPISRPNLTFSTLTVSNMSPEDSSIYLCSVPGGDGYTFGSGTRLTVV.

This clonotype has only a few counts. This sequence joins TRBV27 and TRBJ2-1; 12 nucleotides align to TRBD1. The CDR3 has 15 amino acids. Germline V lookup: CDR1 MNHEY, CDR2 SMNVEV (reference sequence). The junction had 5 bases not matched to a gene; V was cut back by 4 bases and J by 7 bases. CDR3 sequence (DNA): TGTGCCAGCAGTTCGCCGGGACAGGGGGCGAATGAGCAGTTCTTC. This translates into CASSSPGQGANEQFF.

In this sample, this clonotype turned up many times. Compared with germline, one end of the junction differs, possibly owing to a read error. The chain has TRBV5-1 and TRBJ1-1, with TRBD1 matching 11 bases. The CDR3 covers 14 residues. CDR1 is SGHRS, CDR2 YFSETQ, per germline. This CDR3 reads CASSWGQGDTEAFF. DNA for the CDR3: TGTGCCAGCAGCTGGGGACAGGGGGACACTGAAGCTTTCTTT. The full variable domain, rest sourced from reference TRBV5-1 and TRBJ1-1, is KAGVTQTPRYLIKTRGQQVTLSCSPISGHRSVSWYQQTPGQGLQFLFEYFSETQRNKGNFPGRFSGRQFSNSRSEMNVSTLELGDSALYLCASSWGQGDTEAFFGQGTRLTVV.

This clonotype was found a few times. The chain combines TRBV29-1 with TRBJ2-5; D call uncertain. The germline V gene encodes CDR1 SQVTM and CDR2 ANQGSEA. This CDR3 comprises 14 residues. V gave up 5 bases and J gave up 0 bases, with 13 bases separating them. The CDR3 protein is CSVQPDGNQETQYF. CDR3 coding DNA: TGCAGCGTTCAACCCGACGGAAACCAAGAGACCCAGTACTTC.

This sequence joins TRBV7-8 and TRBJ1-1, with D possibly TRBD1 on 6 matching bases. Trimming left V 1 base short and J 4 bases short, with 16 bases between. The CDR3 is made up of 16 amino acids. From germline, CDR1 is SGHVS and CDR2 FQNEAQ. In nucleotides, the CDR3 is TGTGCCAGCAGCTTAGGGGGGGGCGCTTGGGGCACTGAAGCTTTCTTT. Encoded protein: CASSLGGGAWGTEAFF.

The chain couples TRBV3-1 to TRBJ1-6, with 9 bases identical to TRBD1. Germline V gives CDR1 LGHDT, CDR2 YNNKEL (reference sequence). V lost 0 bases and J lost 6; bases outside the gene matches: 12. The CDR3 has 19 amino acids. CDR3 in amino acids: CASSQDPRRDRVFNSPLHF. As DNA, the CDR3 is TGTGCCAGCAGCCAAGATCCTAGGCGGGACAGGGTTTTTAATTCACCCCTCCACTTT.

V is TRBV27 and J is TRBJ1-1, with D unresolved. The germline V gene has CDR1 MNHEY and CDR2 SMNVEV (reference sequence). The CDR3 totals 12 residues. V shed 7 bases and J shed 12 bases, with 18 bases lying between them. The CDR3 DNA follows: TGTGCCAGCAATAGTGGAGGGCAGCGGCCTTTCTTT. This sequence encodes CASNSGGQRPFF.

The chain links TRBV3-1 to TRBJ1-4; 7 bases map to TRBD1. V was clipped by 1 base and J by 5 bases; unmatched bases: 4. There are 15 residues in the CDR3. CDR1 is LGHDT, CDR2 YNNKEL, per germline (reference sequence). In DNA form, the CDR3 reads TGTGCCAGCAGCCAAGCGGGACAGCAAAATGAAAAACTGTTTTTT. Translated: CASSQAGQQNEKLFF.

V and J are TRBV27 and TRBJ2-5; D gene ambiguous. Judging by the DNA end, TRBJ2-7 fits better; the J call may be wrong. The CDR3 spans 15 residues. Germline V gives CDR1 MNHEY, CDR2 SMNVEV (reference sequence). This CDR3 is CASSLGGSLAYEQYF. CDR3 DNA: TGTGCCAGCAGTTTAGGCGGCTCCCTGGCATACGAGCAGTACTTC.

This clonotype was observed a handful of times. The V and J genes are TRBV5-1 and TRBJ2-5; D gene ambiguous. The CDR3 sequence is 12 residues long. Germline values: CDR1 SGHRS, CDR2 YFSETQ. V was pared by 4 bases and J by 5 bases, with 9 bases between. CDR3 sequence: CASSPEMETQYF. As DNA, the CDR3 is TGCGCCAGCAGCCCCGAGATGGAGACCCAGTACTTC. The variable domain in full, completed from reference TRBV5-1 and TRBJ2-5, reads KAGVTQTPRYLIKTRGQQVTLSCSPISGHRSVSWYQQTPGQGLQFLFEYFSETQRNKGNFPGRFSGRQFSNSRSEMNVSTLELGDSALYLCASSPEMETQYFGPGTRLLVL.